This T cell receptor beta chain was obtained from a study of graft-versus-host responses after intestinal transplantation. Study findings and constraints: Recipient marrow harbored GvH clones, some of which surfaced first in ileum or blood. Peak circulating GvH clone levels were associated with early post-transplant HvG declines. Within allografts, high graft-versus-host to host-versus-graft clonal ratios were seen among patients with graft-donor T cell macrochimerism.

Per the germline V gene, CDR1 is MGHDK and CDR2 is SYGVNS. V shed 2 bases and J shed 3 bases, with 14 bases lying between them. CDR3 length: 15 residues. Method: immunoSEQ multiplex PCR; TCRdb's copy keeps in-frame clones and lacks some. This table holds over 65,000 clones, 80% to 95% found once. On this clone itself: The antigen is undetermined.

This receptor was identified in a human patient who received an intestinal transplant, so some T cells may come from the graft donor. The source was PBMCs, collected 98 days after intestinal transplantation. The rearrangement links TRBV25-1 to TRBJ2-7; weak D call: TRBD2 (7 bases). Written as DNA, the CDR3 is TGTGCCAGCAGTGAAAGTGGGGGAGGGGGCTACGAGCAGTACTTC. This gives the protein CASSESGGGGYEQYF.